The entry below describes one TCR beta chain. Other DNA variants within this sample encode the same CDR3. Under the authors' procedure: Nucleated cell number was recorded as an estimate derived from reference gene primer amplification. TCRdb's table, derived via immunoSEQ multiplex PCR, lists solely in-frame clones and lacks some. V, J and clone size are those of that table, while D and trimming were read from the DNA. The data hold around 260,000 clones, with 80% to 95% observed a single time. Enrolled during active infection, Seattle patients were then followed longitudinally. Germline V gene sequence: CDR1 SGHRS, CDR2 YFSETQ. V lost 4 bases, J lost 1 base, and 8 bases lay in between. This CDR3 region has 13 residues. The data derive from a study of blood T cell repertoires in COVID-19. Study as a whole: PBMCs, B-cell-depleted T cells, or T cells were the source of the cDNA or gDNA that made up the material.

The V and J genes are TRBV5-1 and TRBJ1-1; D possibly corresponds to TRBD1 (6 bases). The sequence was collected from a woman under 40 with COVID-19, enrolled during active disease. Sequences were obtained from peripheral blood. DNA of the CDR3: TGCGCCAGCAGCCTACAGGGGAACACTGAAGCTTTCTTT. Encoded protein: CASSLQGNTEAFF.